This entry describes one T cell receptor beta chain. This specimen belongs to a study of PD-L1 blockade in urothelial cancer. Study context: The patients' atezolizumab therapy, 1,200 mg intravenously every 3 weeks, started at some point between 2014 and 2015. Samples came from 3 weeks, at the second dose, and 6 weeks into treatment.

Synthetic templates analogous to TCR were spiked into all PCRs individually. Produced via immunoSEQ multiplex PCR; TCRdb's table is partial and in-frame only. The table lists fewer than 45,000 clones, 83% of them singletons. V lost 0 bases and J lost 1, with 11 bases in between. This CDR3 is 16 amino acids long. The germline V gene has CDR1 SGDLS and CDR2 YYNGEE. The specimen was PBMCs, collected around atezolizumab (anti-PD-L1) treatment. The V and J genes are TRBV9 and TRBJ1-3; D possibly corresponds to TRBD1 (5 bases). The source is a man in his sixties with urothelial cancer. The CDR3 protein is CASSVAPGRSGNTIYF. The CDR3 DNA reads as TGTGCCAGCAGCGTAGCTCCAGGGAGGTCTGGAAACACCATATATTTT.